This entry features one T cell receptor (beta chain) sequence. Its target is not known. The data are from a study of B cell selection in AIRE deficiency. Study-wide findings and caveats: CDR3s were shorter in shared Treg sequences, reflecting few non-templated nucleotide insertions.

Conventional CD4 T cells were sorted as CD4+CD127+ cells. J lost 1 base, V lost 5 bases, and 6 bases had no gene match. The V gene's germline CDR1 is MDHEN and CDR2 SYDVKM. The CDR3 sequence is 15 residues long. Libraries were prepared by immunoSEQ multiplex PCR; TCRdb keeps only in-frame clonotypes and omits some of them. The sample contains 20,000 to 25,000 clones, 95% to 98% of which appear only once. The gene calls are TRBV28 and TRBJ2-5, with 8 bases lining up with TRBD1. This clonotype originated in a human donor with AIRE deficiency. The specimen sequenced was conventional CD4+ T cells sorted from PBMCs. The CDR3 bases are TGTGCCAGCAGTAGACGGGACAGGTCCCAAGAGACCCAGTACTTC. Translation: CASSRRDRSQETQYF.